The rows below give T cell receptor beta chains drawn from one sample of a study of sequential checkpoint blockade in melanoma. The table came from immunoSEQ multiplex PCR; TCRdb's copy has only in-frame clones and leaves some out. The table has around 16,000 clones, around 94% seen once; the top ten hold roughly a quarter. The sequencing used CD8+ T cells sorted from blood (inferred from file names), collected from a patient given nivolumab and ipilimumab in sequence. The source of these receptors is a human donor with melanoma. Each CDR3 is given with its conserved first and last residue. Each record gives: clone size, D gene, J gene, V gene, CDR3 protein, CDR3 DNA. A D gene is named only where the DNA matches it firmly. Clone sizes are given selectively: once, few, many, or a class where the clone is expanded.

size: once
D: TRBD1
J: TRBJ1-2
V: TRBV2
CDR3: CASSMHRGQDNYGYTF
DNA: TGTGCCAGCAGTATGCACAGAGGACAGGATAACTATGGCTACACCTTC

size: -
D: TRBD1
J: TRBJ2-7
V: TRBV19
CDR3: CASSPGTGGTYEQYF
DNA: TGTGCCAGCTCGCCCGGGACAGGGGGTACCTACGAGCAGTACTTC

size: -
D: -
J: TRBJ1-5
V: TRBV4-1
CDR3: CASSQGSNQPQHF
DNA: TGCGCCAGCAGCCAGGGCTCAAATCAGCCCCAGCATTTT

size: -
D: TRBD1
J: TRBJ1-2
V: TRBV28
CDR3: CASSPLGQVKTYGYTF
DNA: TGTGCCAGCAGTCCCTTGGGACAGGTTAAGACCTATGGCTACACCTTC

size: -
D: -
J: TRBJ1-1
V: TRBV7-2
CDR3: CASSSDTPLNTEAFF
DNA: TGTGCCAGCAGCTCGGACACACCTTTGAACACTGAAGCTTTCTTT

size: once
D: -
J: TRBJ1-1
V: TRBV28
CDR3: CASSYSPSSTEAFF
DNA: TGTGCCAGCAGTTATTCCCCCTCGTCCACTGAAGCTTTCTTT

size: -
D: -
J: TRBJ1-1
V: TRBV19
CDR3: CASSFGPGGTEAFF
DNA: TGTGCCAGTAGTTTCGGCCCCGGGGGCACTGAAGCTTTCTTT

size: -
D: TRBD1
J: TRBJ1-2
V: TRBV7-8
CDR3: CASSQTGTGIFYGYTF
DNA: TGTGCCAGCTCACAAACCGGGACAGGGATATTCTATGGCTACACCTTC

size: -
D: -
J: TRBJ1-5
V: TRBV15
CDR3: CATSPGRAHQPQHF
DNA: TGTGCCACCAGCCCCGGGAGAGCTCATCAGCCCCAGCATTTT

size: -
D: -
J: TRBJ2-1
V: TRBV27
CDR3: CASSLDSPVPNEQFF
DNA: TGTGCCAGCAGTTTAGATAGTCCGGTACCCAATGAGCAGTTCTTC

size: few
D: -
J: TRBJ2-6
V: TRBV15
CDR3: CATSRAIGVYSGANVLTF
DNA: TGTGCCACCAGCAGAGCGATAGGGGTTTACTCTGGGGCCAACGTCCTGACTTTC

size: once
D: TRBD1
J: TRBJ2-7
V: TRBV19
CDR3: CATSPWDSYEQYF
DNA: TGTGCCACCTCCCCCTGGGACAGCTACGAGCAGTACTTC

size: -
D: -
J: TRBJ1-2
V: TRBV7-9
CDR3: CASSPVYIRYGYTF
DNA: TGTGCCAGCAGCCCCGTATATATCCGCTATGGCTACACCTTC

size: -
D: -
J: TRBJ2-7
V: TRBV9
CDR3: CASSVGGSAYEQYF
DNA: TGTGCCAGCAGCGTAGGGGGCTCAGCCTACGAGCAGTACTTC

size: -
D: TRBD1
J: TRBJ1-5
V: TRBV2
CDR3: CASKRDRAGNQPQHF
DNA: TGTGCCAGCAAGAGGGACAGGGCTGGAAATCAGCCCCAGCATTTT

size: -
D: -
J: TRBJ1-5
V: TRBV7-6
CDR3: CASSLAAQGTQPQHF
DNA: TGTGCCAGCAGCTTAGCAGCACAGGGCACCCAGCCCCAGCATTTT

size: -
D: -
J: TRBJ1-2
V: TRBV4-1
CDR3: CASSHSGHNYGYTF
DNA: TGCGCCAGCAGCCATTCGGGACACAACTATGGCTACACCTTC

size: -
D: -
J: TRBJ1-4
V: TRBV5-1
CDR3: CASRQGFEEEKLFF
DNA: TGCGCCAGCCGCCAGGGTTTCGAAGAGGAAAAACTGTTTTTT

size: -
D: TRBD1
J: TRBJ1-2
V: TRBV28
CDR3: CASTTDDDRGRLDGYTF
DNA: TGTGCCAGCACTACCGATGACGACAGGGGGCGGCTGGATGGCTACACCTTC

size: -
D: -
J: TRBJ1-5
V: TRBV15
CDR3: CATSRDRDPHNQPQHF
DNA: TGTGCCACCAGCAGAGATCGGGATCCCCACAATCAGCCCCAGCATTTT

size: -
D: -
J: TRBJ1-5
V: TRBV19
CDR3: CASSIDFGESRSNQPQHF
DNA: TGTGCCAGTAGTATAGATTTCGGGGAGAGTCGTAGCAATCAGCCCCAGCATTTT

size: -
D: -
J: TRBJ2-7
V: TRBV30
CDR3: CAWSPEGGHTYEQYF
DNA: TGTGCCTGGAGTCCTGAGGGAGGACATACCTACGAGCAGTACTTC

size: once
D: TRBD2
J: TRBJ2-7
V: TRBV14
CDR3: CASQSLADYEQYF
DNA: TGTGCCAGCCAAAGTCTAGCGGACTACGAGCAGTACTTC

size: -
D: TRBD1
J: TRBJ1-2
V: TRBV28
CDR3: CASSRGTGWEGYTF
DNA: TGTGCCAGCAGCCGAGGGACAGGGTGGGAGGGCTACACCTTC

size: -
D: TRBD1
J: TRBJ2-7
V: TRBV9
CDR3: CASSVEVTGGQYF
DNA: TGTGCCAGCAGCGTAGAGGTGACAGGGGGGCAGTACTTC

size: -
D: TRBD1
J: TRBJ1-6
V: TRBV11-1
CDR3: CASSFDRAPSYNSPLHF
DNA: TGTGCCAGCAGCTTTGACAGGGCTCCCTCCTATAATTCACCCCTCCACTTT

size: -
D: -
J: TRBJ1-5
V: TRBV7-5
CDR3: CARSFKRGQLSPNQPQHF
DNA: TGTGCCAGAAGCTTTAAAAGGGGACAGTTATCCCCCAATCAGCCCCAGCATTTT

size: -
D: -
J: TRBJ1-1
V: TRBV20-1
CDR3: CSASFRAEAFF
DNA: TGCAGTGCTAGTTTTCGGGCTGAAGCTTTCTTT

size: once
D: TRBD1
J: TRBJ2-7
V: TRBV6-5
CDR3: CASSPGQGAYEQYF
DNA: TGTGCCAGCAGTCCCGGACAGGGGGCCTACGAGCAGTACTTC

size: -
D: TRBD1
J: TRBJ1-1
V: TRBV19
CDR3: CASSGQGAEAFF
DNA: TGTGCCAGTAGTGGGCAGGGGGCTGAAGCTTTCTTT

size: once
D: TRBD1
J: TRBJ1-4
V: TRBV7-3
CDR3: CASSLTGGRSEKLFF
DNA: TGTGCCAGCAGCTTGACAGGGGGCCGTTCCGAAAAACTGTTTTTT

size: -
D: -
J: TRBJ2-7
V: TRBV13
CDR3: CASSLWRLKPYEQYF
DNA: TGTGCCAGCAGCTTGTGGAGACTTAAGCCCTACGAGCAGTACTTC

size: -
D: TRBD1
J: TRBJ2-7
V: TRBV27
CDR3: CASSRPGTGDEQYF
DNA: TGTGCCTCCTCCAGACCCGGGACAGGGGACGAGCAGTACTTC

size: -
D: -
J: TRBJ2-7
V: TRBV18
CDR3: CASSHSESYEQYF
DNA: TGTGCCAGCTCCCATAGCGAGAGCTACGAGCAGTACTTC

size: -
D: TRBD1
J: TRBJ1-2
V: TRBV28
CDR3: CASSLWRDRINGYTF
DNA: TGTGCCAGCAGTTTATGGCGGGACAGGATCAATGGCTACACCTTC

size: -
D: -
J: TRBJ1-5
V: TRBV19
CDR3: CASSILGYQPQHF
DNA: TGTGCCAGTAGTATCCTCGGGTATCAGCCCCAGCATTTT

size: few
D: -
J: TRBJ1-1
V: TRBV11-3
CDR3: CASSLGAGMNTEAFF
DNA: TGTGCCAGCAGCTTAGGAGCGGGCATGAACACTGAAGCTTTCTTT

size: -
D: TRBD2
J: TRBJ2-1
V: TRBV5-4
CDR3: CASSLGLAGGNEQFF
DNA: TGTGCCAGCAGCCTAGGCCTAGCGGGAGGCAATGAGCAGTTCTTC

size: -
D: TRBD2
J: TRBJ2-7
V: TRBV27
CDR3: CASSLTGGLEQYF
DNA: TGTGCCAGCAGTTTAACGGGGGGGCTCGAGCAGTACTTC

size: -
D: TRBD1
J: TRBJ2-7
V: TRBV27
CDR3: CASSLSPGTGRSYEQYF
DNA: TGTGCCAGCAGTTTATCGCCGGGGACAGGGCGGTCCTACGAGCAGTACTTC

size: -
D: -
J: TRBJ1-2
V: TRBV29-1
CDR3: CSVLRGTYGYTF
DNA: TGCAGCGTTTTAAGGGGTACCTATGGCTACACCTTC

size: -
D: -
J: TRBJ1-2
V: TRBV19
CDR3: CASSSGWYGYTF
DNA: TGTGCCAGTAGTTCGGGGTGGTATGGCTACACCTTC

size: -
D: -
J: TRBJ2-7
V: TRBV27
CDR3: CASYRDYEQYF
DNA: TGTGCCAGCTACAGGGACTACGAGCAGTACTTC

size: -
D: -
J: TRBJ1-5
V: TRBV5-6
CDR3: CASSFQSNQPQHF
DNA: TGTGCCAGCAGCTTCCAAAGCAATCAGCCCCAGCATTTT

size: -
D: -
J: TRBJ1-3
V: TRBV4-2
CDR3: CASSQDFGGTGNTIYF
DNA: TGTGCCAGCAGCCAAGATTTTGGGGGGACGGGAAACACCATATATTTT

size: -
D: -
J: TRBJ2-1
V: TRBV7-9
CDR3: CASSPQGAYYNEQFF
DNA: TGTGCCAGCAGCCCACAAGGGGCCTACTACAATGAGCAGTTCTTC

size: -
D: TRBD1
J: TRBJ1-1
V: TRBV7-9
CDR3: CASSGLPTDRPLNTEAFF
DNA: TGTGCCAGCAGCGGATTACCCACGGACAGGCCACTGAACACTGAAGCTTTCTTT

size: once
D: TRBD2
J: TRBJ2-7
V: TRBV5-1
CDR3: CASSLGTSGYEQYF
DNA: TGCGCCAGCAGTTTGGGGACTAGCGGATACGAGCAGTACTTC

size: -
D: -
J: TRBJ2-7
V: TRBV5-5
CDR3: CASSLVGAEQYF
DNA: TGTGCCAGCAGCTTGGTAGGGGCCGAGCAGTACTTC